A selection of T cell receptor beta chains follows, all from one sample in a study of blood T cell repertoires in COVID-19. TCRdb keeps only in-frame clones here, not all; method: immunoSEQ multiplex PCR. The sample yields 72,000 or so clones, 82% seen once. Sequenced: peripheral blood. All receptors come from a man older than 75 with active COVID-19. The CDR3 runs from the conserved cysteine through the conserved F or W. D genes are given only for firm matches. Clone size is not always given. Where it is, it says once, few, many or a class for expanded clones.

TGTGCCAGCTCATCCGGGACAGGGGGGCAGCCCCAGCATTTT CASSSGTGGQPQHF TRBD1 NA TRBJ1-5 TRBV18
TGTGCCAGCAGTACCCGACTAGCGGGCTCCTACAATGAGCAGTTCTTC CASSTRLAGSYNEQFF TRBD2 many TRBJ2-1 TRBV6-2/TRBV6-3
TGTGCCTGGAGGTCCGGGGGAGGGTACAATGAGCAGTTCTTC CAWRSGGGYNEQFF TRBD2 NA TRBJ2-1 TRBV30
TGTGCCAGCAGCCCGTGGGACAGTTCTGAAGCTTTCTTT CASSPWDSSEAFF TRBD1 NA TRBJ1-1 TRBV7-9
TGTGCCAGCAGGTTGAGTTTTAACACTGAAGCTTTCTTT CASRLSFNTEAFF NA NA TRBJ1-1 TRBV6-4
TGTGCCAGCAGCCAACAGGGCGGCTCTGGGGCCAACGTCCTGACTTTC CASSQQGGSGANVLTF NA NA TRBJ2-6 TRBV3-1/TRBV3-2
TGTGCCAGCAGCTTCGGGGAGACCCAGTACTTC CASSFGETQYF NA once TRBJ2-5 TRBV5-4
TGTGCCAGCAGTTTACCCCTCCTCAACTATGGCTACACCTTC CASSLPLLNYGYTF NA NA TRBJ1-2 TRBV28
TGTGCCAGCAGTGCCACCGGGAGGGGACAATACAATGAGCAGTTCTTC CASSATGRGQYNEQFF TRBD2 NA TRBJ2-1 TRBV7-3
TGTGCCACCAGCAGAGATGATTCAGGAACCTACGAGCAGTACTTC CATSRDDSGTYEQYF NA NA TRBJ2-7 TRBV15
TGTGCCAGCAGCTTGGAATCCCAGTCCTATGAGCAGTTCTTC CASSLESQSYEQFF NA NA TRBJ2-1 TRBV5-5
TGTGCCAGCAGCCAAGCTGACAGGGGGGGGCAGACCCAGTACTTC CASSQADRGGQTQYF TRBD1 NA TRBJ2-5 TRBV3-1/TRBV3-2
TGTGCCAGCAGCTTTAGCGCAGATACGCAGTATTTT CASSFSADTQYF NA NA TRBJ2-3 TRBV7-8
TGTGCCAGTAGTAGTTTTCCGGACAGTTACTACGAGCAGTACTTC CASSSFPDSYYEQYF NA NA TRBJ2-7 TRBV19
TGTGCCAGCAGCTTAGCGGGAACCGCTTTCTTT CASSLAGTAFF NA NA TRBJ1-1 TRBV5-5
TGTGCCAGCTCACCACTAAACGGAGATACGCAGTATTTT CASSPLNGDTQYF NA NA TRBJ2-3 TRBV18
TGTGCCAGCAGTTTGTCCGGCTACGAGCAGTACTTC CASSLSGYEQYF NA NA TRBJ2-7 TRBV12-3/TRBV12-4
TGTGCCAGCAGCGGGGACACCTCTAATCAGCCCCAGCATTTT CASSGDTSNQPQHF NA NA TRBJ1-5 TRBV9
TGTGCCAGCAGTTGGACAGCAACTAATGAAAAACTGTTTTTT CASSWTATNEKLFF NA NA TRBJ1-4 TRBV6-2/TRBV6-3
TGCAGCGTAAGGCAGAGGATGAACACTGAAGCTTTCTTT CSVRQRMNTEAFF NA NA TRBJ1-1 TRBV29-1
TGCAGCGCAAACCTCGGACTAAACACCGGGGAGCTGTTTTTT CSANLGLNTGELFF NA NA TRBJ2-2 TRBV29-1
TGCAGCGTTGAGGGGAGGGGCGGGAGAGGCGAATCCTACGAGCAGTACTTC CSVEGRGGRGESYEQYF TRBD2 NA TRBJ2-7 TRBV29-1
TGTGCCAGCAGTGAAGGGCAGTCCCTGGAAAAACTGTTTTTT CASSEGQSLEKLFF NA NA TRBJ1-4 TRBV25-1
TGCGCCAGCAGCCGAAACCAGGGGCTTGGAGAAAAACTGTTTTTT CASSRNQGLGEKLFF NA few TRBJ1-4 TRBV4-1
TGTGCCAGCATCGACTTTTGGGGAAGGGACAGGAACCAGCAACCGGGCACTGAAGCTTTCTTT CASIDFWGRDRNQQPGTEAFF TRBD1 NA TRBJ1-1 TRBV28
TGTGCCAGCAGCCAGGGGGAAAGGCAGCCCCAGCATTTT CASSQGERQPQHF TRBD1 few TRBJ1-5 TRBV9
TGTGCCAGCTCACTAGGACTAGCGGGCAATGAGCAGTTCTTC CASSLGLAGNEQFF TRBD2 once TRBJ2-1 TRBV18
TGTGCCAGCTCGCCCGGGACAGGGGGCGGCGAGCAGTACTTC CASSPGTGGGEQYF TRBD1 NA TRBJ2-7 TRBV18
TGTGCCAGCAGTGATTCTAGACTAGCGGGGGCCAGTGAGCAGTTCTTC CASSDSRLAGASEQFF TRBD2 NA TRBJ2-1 TRBV2
TGCGCCAGCAGTGATGGGGCCGTCTACGAGCAGTACTTC CASSDGAVYEQYF NA NA TRBJ2-7 TRBV10-2
TGTGCCAGCAGGGCATGGGAGACGAACAATGAGCAGTTCTTC CASRAWETNNEQFF NA once TRBJ2-1 TRBV27
TGTGCCAGCAATCGCTGGAGCGGGAGTCGCACAGATACGCAGTATTTT CASNRWSGSRTDTQYF TRBD2 once TRBJ2-3 TRBV27
TGTGCCAGCAGTTACGCGTCTAGCGGGGGGCGTGACATTCAGTACTTC CASSYASSGGRDIQYF TRBD2 NA TRBJ2-4 TRBV6-2/TRBV6-3
TGTGCCAGCAGAGTTACCGGGACAGCGAACACTGAAGCTTTCTTT CASRVTGTANTEAFF TRBD1 NA TRBJ1-1 TRBV6-5
TGTGCCTGGGGCGGGATTATGAATGAGCAGTTCTTC CAWGGIMNEQFF NA NA TRBJ2-1 TRBV30
TGTGCCAGCAGCGCGCGCCTACAGACTAGCGGGGGCTCCCCGGAGCAGTTCTTC CASSARLQTSGGSPEQFF TRBD2 NA TRBJ2-1 TRBV9
TGCAGCGTTGATCTGTGGACATCCTCGCAAGAGACCCAGTACTTC CSVDLWTSSQETQYF NA NA TRBJ2-5 TRBV29-1
TGTGCCAGCAGCAAAAGCGGGAGGCCCCGATTC CASSKSGRPRF TRBD2 few TRBJ2-7 TRBV14
TGTGCCAGCTCGGAGACAGCAGATCAGCCCCAGCATTTT CASSETADQPQHF NA NA TRBJ1-5 TRBV2